This TCR beta chain emerged from a study of T cells in Graves' hyperthyroidism and ophthalmopathy. This clonotype was seen more than once but under ten times. Antigen specificity is unknown. This CDR3 contains 15 residues. CDR1 and CDR2 from the germline V gene are LNHDA and SQIVND (reference sequence). The V segment lost 0 bases and the J segment 4 bases; nucleotides outside the gene matches: 4. Researchers took RNA transcripts and amplified the TCR beta CDR3 regions from them. Primed by the HTBI set, a first-round RT-PCR was run on the TCR CDR3. TCRdb re-derived calls from the multiplex PCR reads in MiXCR, one entry per CDR3 protein. The data contain approximately 400,000 distinct CDR3 sequences, more than 11% of them singletons. General study points: Median prediction lead before ophthalmopathy onset was six to eight months with the model.

The material sequenced was blood. This chain connects TRBV19 to TRBJ2-3; TRBD2 aligns across 7 bases. This receptor was taken from an older woman with Graves' hyperthyroidism. For the CDR3, the DNA is TGTGCCAGTAGTATAGACGGCGGGAGCGCAGATACGCAGTATTTT. The encoded protein is CASSIDGGSADTQYF.